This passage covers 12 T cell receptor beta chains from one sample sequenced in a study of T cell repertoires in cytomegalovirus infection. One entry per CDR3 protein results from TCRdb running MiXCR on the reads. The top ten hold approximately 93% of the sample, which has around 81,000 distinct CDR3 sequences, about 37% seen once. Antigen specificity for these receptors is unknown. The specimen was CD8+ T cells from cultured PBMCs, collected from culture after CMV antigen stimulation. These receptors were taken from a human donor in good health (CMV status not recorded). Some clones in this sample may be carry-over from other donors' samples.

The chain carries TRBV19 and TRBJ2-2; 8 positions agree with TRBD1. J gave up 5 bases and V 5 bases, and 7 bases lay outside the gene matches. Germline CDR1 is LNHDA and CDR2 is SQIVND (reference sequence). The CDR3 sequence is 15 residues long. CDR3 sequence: CASSWTGRRTGELFF. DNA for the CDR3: TGTGCCAGTAGTTGGACAGGGCGACGGACCGGGGAGCTGTTTTTT.

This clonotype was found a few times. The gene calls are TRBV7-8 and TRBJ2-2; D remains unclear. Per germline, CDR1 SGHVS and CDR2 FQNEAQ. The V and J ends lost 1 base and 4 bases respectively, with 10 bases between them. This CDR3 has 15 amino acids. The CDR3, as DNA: TGTGCCAGCAGCTTAGGGGGAAGAGGCACCGGGGAGCTGTTTTTT. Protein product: CASSLGGRGTGELFF.

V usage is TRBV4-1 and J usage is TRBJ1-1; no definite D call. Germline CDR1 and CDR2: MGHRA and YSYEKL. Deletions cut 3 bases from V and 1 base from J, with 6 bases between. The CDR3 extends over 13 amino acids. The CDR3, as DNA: TGCGCCAGCAGCCAGGGGAGGAACACTGAAGCTTTCTTT. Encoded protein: CASSQGRNTEAFF.

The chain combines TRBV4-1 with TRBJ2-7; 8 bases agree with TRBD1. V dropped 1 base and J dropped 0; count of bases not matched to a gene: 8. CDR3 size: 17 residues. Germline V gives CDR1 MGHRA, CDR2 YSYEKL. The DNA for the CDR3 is TGCGCCAGCAGCCAAGTTGCAGGGGGCCCTAGCTCCTACGAGCAGTACTTC. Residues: CASSQVAGGPSSYEQYF.

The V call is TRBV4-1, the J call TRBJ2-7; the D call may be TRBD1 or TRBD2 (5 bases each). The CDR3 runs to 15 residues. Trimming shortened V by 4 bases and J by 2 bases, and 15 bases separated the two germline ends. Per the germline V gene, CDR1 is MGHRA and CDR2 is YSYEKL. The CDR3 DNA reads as TGCGCCAGCAGCCCTTCGGGACCGCTGGCCTACGAGCAGTACTTC. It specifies CASSPSGPLAYEQYF.

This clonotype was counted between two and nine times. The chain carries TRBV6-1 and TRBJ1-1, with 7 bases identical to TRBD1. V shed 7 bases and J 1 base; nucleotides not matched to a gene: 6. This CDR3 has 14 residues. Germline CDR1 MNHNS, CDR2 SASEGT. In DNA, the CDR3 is TGTGCCAGCACCTACAGGGGCCAGAACACTGAAGCTTTCTTT. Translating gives CASTYRGQNTEAFF.

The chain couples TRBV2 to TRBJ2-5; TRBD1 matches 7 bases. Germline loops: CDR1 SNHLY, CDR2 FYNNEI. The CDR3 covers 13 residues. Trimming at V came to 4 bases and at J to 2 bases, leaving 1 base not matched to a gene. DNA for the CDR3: TGTGCCAGCAGTGGGGACAGTCAAGAGACCCAGTACTTC. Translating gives CASSGDSQETQYF.

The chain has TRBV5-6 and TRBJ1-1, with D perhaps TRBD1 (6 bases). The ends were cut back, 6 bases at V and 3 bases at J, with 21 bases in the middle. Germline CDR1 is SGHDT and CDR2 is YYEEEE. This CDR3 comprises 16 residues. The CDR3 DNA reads TGTGCCAGCACTCCAGGGACATCCCTAAAGGACACTGAAGCTTTCTTT. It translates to CASTPGTSLKDTEAFF. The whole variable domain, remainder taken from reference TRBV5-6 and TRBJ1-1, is DAGVTQSPTHLIKTRGQQVTLRCSPKSGHDTVSWYQQALGQGPQFIFQYYEEEERQRGNFPDRFSGHQFPNYSSELNVNALLLGDSALYLCASTPGTSLKDTEAFFGQGTRLTVV.

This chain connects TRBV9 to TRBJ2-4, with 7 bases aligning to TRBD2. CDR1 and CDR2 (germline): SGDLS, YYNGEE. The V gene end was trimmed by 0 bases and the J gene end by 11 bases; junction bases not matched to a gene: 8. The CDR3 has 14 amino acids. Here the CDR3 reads CASSVVASGGVQYF. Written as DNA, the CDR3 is TGTGCCAGCAGCGTAGTTGCTAGCGGAGGTGTTCAGTACTTC.

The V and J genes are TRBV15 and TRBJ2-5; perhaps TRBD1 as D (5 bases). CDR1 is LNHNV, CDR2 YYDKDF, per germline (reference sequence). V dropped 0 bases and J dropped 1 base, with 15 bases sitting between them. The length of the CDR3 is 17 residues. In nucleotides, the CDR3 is TGTGCCACCAGCAGAGATGGGCCTGGGGCAGTCCAAGAGACCCAGTACTTC. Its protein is CATSRDGPGAVQETQYF.

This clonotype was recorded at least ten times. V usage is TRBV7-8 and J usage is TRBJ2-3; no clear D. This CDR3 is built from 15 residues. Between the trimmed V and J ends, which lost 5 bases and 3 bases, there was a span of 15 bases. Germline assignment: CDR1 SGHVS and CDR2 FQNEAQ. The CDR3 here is CASSAPRLSTDTQYF. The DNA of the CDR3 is TGTGCCAGCAGCGCCCCTCGGCTCTCGACAGATACGCAGTATTTT.

CDR3 bases: TGTGCCAGCAGTCTTCGACAGGGGCCCACCGGGGAGCTGTTTTTT. This gives the protein CASSLRQGPTGELFF. The chain has TRBV6-1 and TRBJ2-2, with 8 bases matching TRBD1. The CDR3 spans 15 residues. With V trimmed by 5 bases and J by 4 bases, 6 bases remained unmatched. The germline V gene encodes CDR1 MNHNS and CDR2 SASEGT.